This entry concerns a single T cell receptor (beta chain). These data originate in a study of blood T cell repertoires in COVID-19. In the study overall: COVID-19 samples collected from the United States, Italy and Spain covered acute and convalescent phases.

Trimming removed 3 bases at V and 2 bases at J, with 7 bases between. The CDR3 is 13 residues long. In germline, CDR1 is SGDLS, CDR2 YYNGEE. As processed by the authors: Cell counts per sample came from amplifying reference gene primers. Assay used: immunoSEQ multiplex PCR; TCRdb lists only in-frame clones, some missing. The V and J calls and clone size are taken from that table; D and trimming were inferred from the DNA. The data contain approximately 61,000 clones, around 77% of them seen just once; the ten biggest clones take up about 22%. The sequence derives from a man at least 80 years old with active or convalescent COVID-19. Sequenced: peripheral blood. V and J are TRBV9 and TRBJ2-3; D not resolved. CDR3 amino acids: CASSALVTDTQYF. In DNA, the CDR3 is TGTGCCAGCAGCGCTCTTGTCACAGATACGCAGTATTTT.